This record concerns one TCR beta chain sequence. Its antigen is undetermined. Germline V gives CDR1 SGHAT, CDR2 FQNNGV. The length of the CDR3 is 15 residues. With V trimmed by 5 bases and J by 4 bases, 10 bases remained unmatched. This specimen comes from a study of cytomegalovirus exposure and HLA in healthy donors. Looking at the study overall: The same platform was used for the approximately 110 validation repertoires and the roughly 700 first-cohort repertoires, a later analysis reported.

Data came from immunoSEQ multiplex PCR; TCRdb stores just in-frame clones and leaves some out. The table records 30,000 to 40,000 clones, about 93% of them present only once. Study findings and constraints: There were 150 or so TCR beta chains listed as cytomegalovirus-associated. According to a subsequent analysis, TCR clusters from the first cohort were inclined to appear together in the roughly 120 validation repertoires.

It was the approximately 130-subject validation cohort, separate from the approximately 700-subject first cohort, to which the donors belonged. The sample comprised PBMCs. The TCR sequence derives from a man between 18 and 35 years old in good health and CMV-seronegative. V and J are TRBV11-2 and TRBJ2-5; 7 nucleotides line up with TRBD1. CDR3 residues: CASSQSRWDRETQYF. CDR3 nucleotides: TGTGCCAGCAGCCAGAGTAGGTGGGACAGAGAGACCCAGTACTTC.